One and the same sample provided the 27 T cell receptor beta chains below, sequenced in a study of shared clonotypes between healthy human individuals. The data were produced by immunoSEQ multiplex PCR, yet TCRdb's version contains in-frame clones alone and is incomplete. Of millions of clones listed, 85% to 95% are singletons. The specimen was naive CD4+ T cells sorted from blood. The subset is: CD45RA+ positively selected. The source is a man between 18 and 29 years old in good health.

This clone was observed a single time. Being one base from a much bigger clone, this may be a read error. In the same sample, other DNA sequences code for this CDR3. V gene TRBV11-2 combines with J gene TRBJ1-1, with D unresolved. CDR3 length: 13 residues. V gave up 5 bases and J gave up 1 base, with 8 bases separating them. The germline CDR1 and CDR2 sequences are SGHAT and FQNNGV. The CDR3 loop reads CASSPRGNTEAFF. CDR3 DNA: TGTGCCAGCAGCCCTCGGGGGAACACTGAAGCTTTCTTT.

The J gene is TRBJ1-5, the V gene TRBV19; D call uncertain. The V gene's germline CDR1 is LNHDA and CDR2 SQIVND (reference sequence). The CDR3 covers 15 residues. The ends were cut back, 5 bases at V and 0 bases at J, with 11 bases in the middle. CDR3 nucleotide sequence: TGTGCCAGTAGTTCACACCGCCTTAGCAATCAGCCCCAGCATTTT. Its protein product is CASSSHRLSNQPQHF.

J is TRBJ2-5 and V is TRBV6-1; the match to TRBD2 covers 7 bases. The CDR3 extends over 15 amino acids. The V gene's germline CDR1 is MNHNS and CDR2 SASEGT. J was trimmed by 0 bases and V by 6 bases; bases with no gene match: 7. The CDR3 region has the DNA TGTGCCAGCAGCGTCGCCGGGGGGAACCAAGAGACCCAGTACTTC. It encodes CASSVAGGNQETQYF.

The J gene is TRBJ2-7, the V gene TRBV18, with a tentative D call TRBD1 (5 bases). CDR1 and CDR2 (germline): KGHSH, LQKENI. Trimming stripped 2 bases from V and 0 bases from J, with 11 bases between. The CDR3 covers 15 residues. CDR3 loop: CASSPGALVSYEQYF. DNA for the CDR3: TGTGCCAGCTCACCAGGGGCCCTTGTCTCCTACGAGCAGTACTTC.

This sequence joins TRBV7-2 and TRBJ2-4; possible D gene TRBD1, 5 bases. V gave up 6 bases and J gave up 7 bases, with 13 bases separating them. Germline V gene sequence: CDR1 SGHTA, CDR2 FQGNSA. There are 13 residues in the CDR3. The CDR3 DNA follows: TGTGCCAGCAGTGGTCCAGGGCTGAACATTCAGTACTTC. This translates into CASSGPGLNIQYF.

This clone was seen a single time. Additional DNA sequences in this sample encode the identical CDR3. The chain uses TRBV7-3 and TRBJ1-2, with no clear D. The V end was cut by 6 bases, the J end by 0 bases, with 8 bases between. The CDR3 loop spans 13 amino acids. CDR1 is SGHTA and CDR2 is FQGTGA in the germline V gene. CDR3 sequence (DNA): TGTGCCAGCAGTCCGGGCGCTAACTATGGCTACACCTTC. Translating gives CASSPGANYGYTF.

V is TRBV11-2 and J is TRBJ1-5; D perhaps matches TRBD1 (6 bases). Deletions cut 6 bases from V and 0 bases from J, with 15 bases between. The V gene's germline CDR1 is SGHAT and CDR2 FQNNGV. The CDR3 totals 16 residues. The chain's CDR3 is CASSQDSLYSNQPQHF. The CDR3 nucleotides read TGTGCCAGCAGTCAGGACAGCCTTTATAGCAATCAGCCCCAGCATTTT.

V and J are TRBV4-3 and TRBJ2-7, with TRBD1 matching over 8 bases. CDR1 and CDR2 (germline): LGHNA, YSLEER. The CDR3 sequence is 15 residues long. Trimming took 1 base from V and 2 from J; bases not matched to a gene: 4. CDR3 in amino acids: CASSQVMGQAYEQYF. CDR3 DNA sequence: TGCGCCAGCAGCCAAGTTATGGGACAGGCCTACGAGCAGTACTTC.

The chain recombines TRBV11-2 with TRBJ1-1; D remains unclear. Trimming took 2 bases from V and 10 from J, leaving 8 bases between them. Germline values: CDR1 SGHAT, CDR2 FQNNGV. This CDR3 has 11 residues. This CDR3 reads CASSLFKGAFF. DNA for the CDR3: TGTGCCAGCAGCTTATTTAAAGGAGCTTTCTTT.

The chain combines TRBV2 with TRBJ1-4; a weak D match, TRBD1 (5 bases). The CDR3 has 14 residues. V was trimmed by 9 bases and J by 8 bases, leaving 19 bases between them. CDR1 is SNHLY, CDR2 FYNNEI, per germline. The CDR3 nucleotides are TGTGCCAGTGGCCGGACCCAGGGAGGGGAAAAACTGTTTTTT. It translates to CASGRTQGGEKLFF.

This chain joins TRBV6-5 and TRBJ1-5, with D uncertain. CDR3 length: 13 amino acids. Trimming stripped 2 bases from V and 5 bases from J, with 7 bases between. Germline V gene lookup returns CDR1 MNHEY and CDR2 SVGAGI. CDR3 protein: CASSYAIYQPQHF. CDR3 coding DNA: TGTGCCAGCAGTTACGCGATCTATCAGCCCCAGCATTTT.

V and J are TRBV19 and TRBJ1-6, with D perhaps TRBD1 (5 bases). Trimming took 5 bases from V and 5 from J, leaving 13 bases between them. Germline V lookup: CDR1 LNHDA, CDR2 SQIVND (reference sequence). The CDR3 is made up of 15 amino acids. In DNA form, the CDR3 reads TGTGCCAGTAGTTCTACTCGGGGGGATAATTCACCCCTCCACTTT. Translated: CASSSTRGDNSPLHF.

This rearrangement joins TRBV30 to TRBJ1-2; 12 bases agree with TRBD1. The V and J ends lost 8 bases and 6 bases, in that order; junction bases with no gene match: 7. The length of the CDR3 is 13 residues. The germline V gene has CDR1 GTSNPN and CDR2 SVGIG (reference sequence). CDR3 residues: CAGRDRGPNGYTF. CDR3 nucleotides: TGTGCCGGCCGGGACAGGGGGCCAAATGGCTACACCTTC.

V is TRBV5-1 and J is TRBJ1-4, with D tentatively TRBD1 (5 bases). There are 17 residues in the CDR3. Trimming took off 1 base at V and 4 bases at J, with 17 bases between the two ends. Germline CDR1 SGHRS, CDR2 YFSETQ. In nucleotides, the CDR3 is TGCGCCAGCAGCTTGACGGAGACAGACCGGGGTAATGAAAAACTGTTTTTT. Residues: CASSLTETDRGNEKLFF.

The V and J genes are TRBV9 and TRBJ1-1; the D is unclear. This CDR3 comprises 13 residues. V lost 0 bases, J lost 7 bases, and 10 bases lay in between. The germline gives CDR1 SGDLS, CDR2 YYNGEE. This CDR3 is CASSVEGGYEAFF. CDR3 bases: TGTGCCAGCAGCGTAGAAGGTGGGTATGAAGCTTTCTTT.

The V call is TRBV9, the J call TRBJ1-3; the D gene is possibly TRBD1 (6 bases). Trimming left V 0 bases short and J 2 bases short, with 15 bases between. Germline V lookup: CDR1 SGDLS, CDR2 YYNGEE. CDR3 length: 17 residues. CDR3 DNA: TGTGCCAGCAGCGTAGGGGACAAGCCTTTTCCTGGAAACACCATATATTTT. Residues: CASSVGDKPFPGNTIYF.

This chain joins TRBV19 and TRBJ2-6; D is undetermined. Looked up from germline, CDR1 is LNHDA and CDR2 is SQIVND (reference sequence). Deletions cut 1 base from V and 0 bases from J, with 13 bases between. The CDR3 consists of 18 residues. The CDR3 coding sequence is TGTGCCAGTAGTATAGGTAAGGCACCAACCTCTGGGGCCAACGTCCTGACTTTC. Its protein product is CASSIGKAPTSGANVLTF. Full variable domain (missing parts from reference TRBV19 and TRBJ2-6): DGGITQSPKYLFRKEGQNVTLSCEQNLNHDAMYWYRQDPGQGLRLIYYSQIVNDFQKGDIAEGYSVSREKKESFPLTVTSAQKNPTAFYLCASSIGKAPTSGANVLTFGAGSRLTVL.

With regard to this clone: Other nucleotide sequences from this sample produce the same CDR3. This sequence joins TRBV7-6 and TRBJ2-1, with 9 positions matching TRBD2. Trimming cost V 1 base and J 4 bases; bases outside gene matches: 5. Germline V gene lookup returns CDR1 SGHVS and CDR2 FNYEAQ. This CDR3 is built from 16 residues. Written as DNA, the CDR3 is TGTGCCAGCAGCTTAGTAGCGGGAGAAGGGTACAATGAGCAGTTCTTC. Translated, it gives CASSLVAGEGYNEQFF. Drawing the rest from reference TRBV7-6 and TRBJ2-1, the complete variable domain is GAGVSQSPRYKVTKRGQDVALRCDPISGHVSLYWYRQALGQGPEFLTYFNYEAQQDKSGLPNDRFSAERPEGSISTLTIQRTEQRDSAMYRCASSLVAGEGYNEQFFGPGTRLTVL.

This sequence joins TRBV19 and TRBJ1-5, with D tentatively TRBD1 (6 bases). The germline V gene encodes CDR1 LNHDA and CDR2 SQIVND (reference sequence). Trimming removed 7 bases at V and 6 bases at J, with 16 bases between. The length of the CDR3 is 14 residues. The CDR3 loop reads CASNLQGGGQPQHF. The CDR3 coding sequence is TGTGCCAGTAACCTACAGGGAGGGGGTCAGCCCCAGCATTTT.

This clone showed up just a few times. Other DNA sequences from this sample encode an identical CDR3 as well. This CDR3 reads CASSSYTDTQYF. CDR3 nucleotide sequence: TGTGCCAGCAGCTCCTACACAGATACGCAGTATTTT. The rearrangement uses TRBV7-2 and TRBJ2-3; D gene ambiguous. Germline CDR1 SGHTA, CDR2 FQGNSA. The CDR3 covers 12 residues. Trimming removed 4 bases from V and 2 bases from J, with 4 bases in between.

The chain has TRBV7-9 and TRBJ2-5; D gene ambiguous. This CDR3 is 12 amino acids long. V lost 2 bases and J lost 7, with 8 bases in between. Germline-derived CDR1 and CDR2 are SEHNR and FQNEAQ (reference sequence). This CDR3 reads CASSLQLGTQYF. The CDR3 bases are TGTGCCAGCAGCTTACAGTTGGGGACCCAGTACTTC. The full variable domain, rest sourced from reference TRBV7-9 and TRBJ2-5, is DTGVSQNPRHKITKRGQNVTFRCDPISEHNRLYWYRQTLGQGPEFLTYFQNEAQLEKSRLLSDRFSAERPKGSFSTLEIQRTEQGDSAMYLCASSLQLGTQYFGPGTRLLVL.

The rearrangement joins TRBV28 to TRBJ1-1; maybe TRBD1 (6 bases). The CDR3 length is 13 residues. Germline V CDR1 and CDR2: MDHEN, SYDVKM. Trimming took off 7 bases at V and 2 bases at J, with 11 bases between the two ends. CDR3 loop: CASIVGANTEAFF. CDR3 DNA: TGTGCCAGCATCGTGGGGGCAAACACTGAAGCTTTCTTT. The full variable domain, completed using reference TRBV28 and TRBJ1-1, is DVKVTQSSRYLVKRTGEKVFLECVQDMDHENMFWYRQDPGLGLRLIYFSYDVKMKEKGDIPEGYSVSREKKERFSLILESASTNQTSMYLCASIVGANTEAFFGQGTRLTVV.

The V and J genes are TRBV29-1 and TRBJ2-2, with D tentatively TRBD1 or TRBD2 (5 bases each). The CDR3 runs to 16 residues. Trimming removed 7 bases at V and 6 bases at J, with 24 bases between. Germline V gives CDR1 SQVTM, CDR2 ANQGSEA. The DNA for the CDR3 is TGCAGCGCCGAACCCGGGACCCCCGAGCGACCCGGGGAGCTGTTTTTT. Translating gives CSAEPGTPERPGELFF.

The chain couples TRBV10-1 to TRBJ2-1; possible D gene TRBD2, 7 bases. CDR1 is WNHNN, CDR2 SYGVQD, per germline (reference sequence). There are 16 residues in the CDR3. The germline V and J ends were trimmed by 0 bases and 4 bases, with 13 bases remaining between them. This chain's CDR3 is CASSESGGGPYNEQFF. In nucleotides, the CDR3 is TGCGCCAGCAGTGAGTCGGGCGGGGGCCCGTACAATGAGCAGTTCTTC.

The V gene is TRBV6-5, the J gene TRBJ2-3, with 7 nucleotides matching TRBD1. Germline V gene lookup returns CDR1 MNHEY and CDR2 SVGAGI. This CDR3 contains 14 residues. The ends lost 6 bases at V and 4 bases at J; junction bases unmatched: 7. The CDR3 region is CASRSTGKADTQYF. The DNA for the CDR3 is TGTGCCAGCAGGTCGACAGGGAAGGCAGATACGCAGTATTTT.

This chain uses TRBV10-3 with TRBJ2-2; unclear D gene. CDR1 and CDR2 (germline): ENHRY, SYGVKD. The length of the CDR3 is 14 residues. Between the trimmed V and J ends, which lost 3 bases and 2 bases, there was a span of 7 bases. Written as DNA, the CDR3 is TGTGCCATCAGTGACAGGAAAAACACCGGGGAGCTGTTTTTT. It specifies CAISDRKNTGELFF.

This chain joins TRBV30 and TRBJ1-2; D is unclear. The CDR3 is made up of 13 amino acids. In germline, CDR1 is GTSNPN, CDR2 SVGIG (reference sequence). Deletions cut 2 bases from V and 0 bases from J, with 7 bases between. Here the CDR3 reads CAWSPRPNYGYTF. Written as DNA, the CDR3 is TGTGCCTGGAGTCCGCGACCTAACTATGGCTACACCTTC. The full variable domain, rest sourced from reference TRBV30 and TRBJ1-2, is SQTIHQWPATLVQPVGSPLSLECTVEGTSNPNLYWYRQAAGRGLQLLFYSVGIGQISSEVPQNLSASRPQDRQFILSSKKLLLSDSGFYLCAWSPRPNYGYTFGSGTRLTVV.